This is a list of T cell receptor beta chains from one sample in a study of CD8+CD57+ T cells in acquired aplastic anemia. One entry per CDR3 protein, called by TCRdb with MiXCR from the reads. Of fewer than 250,000 distinct CDR3 sequences listed, about 53% are singletons. The sample consisted of sorted CD4+, CD8+, or CD8+CD57+ T cells (not recorded which) from PBMCs. These receptors all stem from a human donor in good health, serving as a control. Both conserved end residues are part of each CDR3. A D gene is named only where the DNA matches it firmly. Some rows have no size entry. The others give once, few or many, or a class for an expanded clone.

V gene	J gene	clone size	D gene	CDR3 DNA	CDR3 protein
TRBV27	TRBJ1-6	many	.	TGTGCCAGCAGTTTTTGGCAGCTCAATTCACCCCTCCACTTT	CASSFWQLNSPLHF
TRBV20-1	TRBJ2-5	.	.	TGCAGTGCTAGAGCGACTACCCAAGAGACCCAGTACTTC	CSARATTQETQYF
TRBV11-2	TRBJ2-5	.	TRBD2	TGTGCCAGCAGCTTAAACACGGGAGGGGCCCAGTACTTC	CASSLNTGGAQYF
TRBV6-5	TRBJ2-3	.	.	TGTGCCAGCAGTTTTAGGGGCGGCACAGATACGCAGTATTTT	CASSFRGGTDTQYF
TRBV7-3	TRBJ1-1	many	.	TGTGCCAGCAGCTTAGCGGACACCGCTGAAGCTTTCTTT	CASSLADTAEAFF
TRBV5-4	TRBJ1-6	many	.	TGTGCCAGCAGCTTGGACCCGGGGAATTCACCCCTCCACTTT	CASSLDPGNSPLHF
TRBV7-2	TRBJ1-2	.	.	TGTGCCAGCAGCTTGCAGACGGATGGCTACACCTTC	CASSLQTDGYTF
TRBV7-2	TRBJ2-7	many	TRBD2	TGTGCCAGCAGCTTAACTAGCGGGGACTCCTACGAGCAGTACTTC	CASSLTSGDSYEQYF
TRBV4-2	TRBJ2-3	many	.	TGTGCCAGCAGCCAAGAGGGCTACTCCGCCACAGATACGCAGTATTTT	CASSQEGYSATDTQYF
TRBV6-1	TRBJ1-3	.	TRBD1	TGTGCCAGCAGGAAGGGACAGGCAGGTTCTGGAAACACCATATATTTT	CASRKGQAGSGNTIYF
TRBV28	TRBJ1-1	once	.	TGTGCCAGCAGTACCCGGGGGAACACTGAAGCTTTCTTT	CASSTRGNTEAFF
TRBV6-5	TRBJ1-5	.	.	TGTGCCAGCAGTGGTTTAGGTGGCAATCAGCCCCAGCATTTT	CASSGLGGNQPQHF
TRBV2	TRBJ1-6	.	.	TGTGCCAGCAGTGAAGCTCCGGGGAGCAATTCACCCCTCCACTTT	CASSEAPGSNSPLHF
TRBV10-3	TRBJ2-7	once	TRBD2	TGTGCCATCGAGAGCGGGAGGGCCCTCTTAGGCGAGCAGTACTTC	CAIESGRALLGEQYF
TRBV10-3	TRBJ2-6	.	TRBD1	TGTGCCATAGAGGGGACAGGGGGCAGGGGCTCTGGGGCCAACGTCCTGACTTTC	CAIEGTGGRGSGANVLTF
TRBV7-3	TRBJ1-1	many	.	TGTGCCAGCAGCTTAAAAGGAGGGACTGAAGCTTTCTTT	CASSLKGGTEAFF
TRBV5-5	TRBJ1-1	.	.	TGTGCCAGCGGACTAGGGGTCAACACTGAAGCTTTCTTT	CASGLGVNTEAFF
TRBV2	TRBJ1-6	many	TRBD1	TGTGCCAGCAGTGAACGCCAGGGGGATAATTCACCCCTCCACTTT	CASSERQGDNSPLHF
TRBV12-3/TRBV12-4	TRBJ1-6	.	.	TGTGCCAGCAGTTTTCGCCGGGTGGTACGCGATTCACCCCTCTACTTT	CASSFRRVVRDSPLYF
TRBV11-2	TRBJ2-7	.	.	TGCGCCAGCAGCCAAGGGCAGGGGAGTCCCTACGAGCAGTACTTC	CASSQGQGSPYEQYF
TRBV24-1	TRBJ1-2	.	.	TGTGCCACCAGTGAGATAGGGGGATTGAGTGGCTACACCTTC	CATSEIGGLSGYTF
TRBV10-3	TRBJ2-3	.	.	TGTGCCATCAGACCTGACAACACAGATACGCAGTATTTT	CAIRPDNTDTQYF
TRBV4-1	TRBJ1-4	many	.	TGCGCCAGCAGCCAAGATTGGGATGGGACTAATGAAAAACTGTTTTTT	CASSQDWDGTNEKLFF
TRBV19	TRBJ2-7	.	TRBD1	TGTGCCAGTACCCAGACAGGGATCCACGAGCAGTACTTC	CASTQTGIHEQYF
TRBV29-1	TRBJ2-7	.	.	TGCAGCGTTGAATCCCAAGGGGCCTCCTACGAGCAGTACTTC	CSVESQGASYEQYF
TRBV7-9	TRBJ1-2	.	.	TGTGCCAGCAGCTTAGACTTCGGCTACACCTTC	CASSLDFGYTF
TRBV7-9	TRBJ1-5	many	TRBD1	TGTGCCAGCAGCACTACAGGGGGTAATAGCAATCAGCCCCAGCATTTT	CASSTTGGNSNQPQHF
TRBV20-1	TRBJ1-2	.	TRBD1	TGCAGTGCTGGGGCGACAGGGGGGGACTATGGCTACACCTTC	CSAGATGGDYGYTF
TRBV20-1	TRBJ2-7	.	.	TGCAGTGCCAGGAACACTTCGGTTGGCGAGCAGTACTTC	CSARNTSVGEQYF
TRBV5-8	TRBJ1-5	.	TRBD1	TGTGCCAGCAGCTTATGGACAGGGGGAGTTCAGCCCCAGCATTTT	CASSLWTGGVQPQHF
TRBV9	TRBJ2-7	.	TRBD2	TGTGCCAGCAGCTTGGCCATCGAGCGGGAGGCCTACGAGCAGTACTTC	CASSLAIEREAYEQYF
TRBV15	TRBJ2-2	once	.	TGTGCCACCAGCAGAGGAGGGTGGGGGGCTACCGGGGAGCTGTTTTTT	CATSRGGWGATGELFF
TRBV29-1	TRBJ2-1	.	.	TGCAGCGTTCTTATGTCGCGCACATTAAACAATGAGCAGTTCTTC	CSVLMSRTLNNEQFF
TRBV20-1	TRBJ2-7	many	.	TGCAGTGCTAGTGATGGACAGCCCTACGAGCAGTACTTC	CSASDGQPYEQYF
TRBV7-9	TRBJ1-2	.	TRBD1	TGTGCCAGCACCCTTTTCGGGACAGGGGTAAGCTATGGCTACACCTTC	CASTLFGTGVSYGYTF
TRBV5-4	TRBJ2-7	.	.	TGTCCCAGCAGCTTGGCATCGGGGGCAGGCGAGCAGTACTTC	CPSSLASGAGEQYF
TRBV29-1	TRBJ1-2	many	TRBD1	TGCAGCGTTGAGGGTGCTAGGGGGCTAAGGAACTATGGCTACACCTTC	CSVEGARGLRNYGYTF
TRBV14	TRBJ2-3	.	TRBD1	TGTGCCAGCAGCCTTGACAGGGTCAAGCAGTATTTT	CASSLDRVKQYF
TRBV7-8	TRBJ2-7	few	.	TGTGCCAGCAGACGGACAGACTCCTACGAGCAGTACTTC	CASRRTDSYEQYF